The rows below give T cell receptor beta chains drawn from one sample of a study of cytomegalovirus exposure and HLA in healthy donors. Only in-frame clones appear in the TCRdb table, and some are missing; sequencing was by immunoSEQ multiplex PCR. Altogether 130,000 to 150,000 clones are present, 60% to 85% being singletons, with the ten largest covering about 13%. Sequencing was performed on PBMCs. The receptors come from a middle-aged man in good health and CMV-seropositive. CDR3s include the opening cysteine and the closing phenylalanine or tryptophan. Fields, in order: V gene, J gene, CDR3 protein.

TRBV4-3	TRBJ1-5	CASSQDRDSYQPQHF
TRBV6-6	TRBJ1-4	CASSYLGAGEKLFF
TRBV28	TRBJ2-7	CASLGGEHYEQYF
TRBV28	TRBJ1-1	CASSSRVGAFF
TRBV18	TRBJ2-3	CASAGPDTQYF
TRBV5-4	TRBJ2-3	CASSSGQSTDTQYF
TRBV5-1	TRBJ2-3	CASSLWAGGTDTQYF
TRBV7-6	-	CASSLDTPGLTYEQYF
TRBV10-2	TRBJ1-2	CASTAHGDRRRLGGYTF
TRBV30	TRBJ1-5	CAWSESLSNQPQHF
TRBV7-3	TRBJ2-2	CASSLGGGLDTGELFF
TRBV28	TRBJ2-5	CASSLGLAGDGGETQYF
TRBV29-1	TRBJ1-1	CSVTGDSMMNTEAFF
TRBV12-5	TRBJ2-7	CASGLPRGQGTHEQYF
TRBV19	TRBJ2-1	CASSRAGALLSGQFF
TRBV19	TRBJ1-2	CASSGQGWYGYTF
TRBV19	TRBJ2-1	CASSNRLAGEQFF
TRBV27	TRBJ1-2	CASSPGVNYGYTF
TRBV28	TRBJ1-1	CATLDSPLSPEAFF
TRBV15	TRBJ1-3	CATSRLVGGGTGYGNTIYF
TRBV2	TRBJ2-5	CASSGLAGRETQYF
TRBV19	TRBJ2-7	CASSISGTGSYEQYF
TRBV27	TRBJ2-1	CASSSGGSYNEQFF
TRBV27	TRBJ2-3	CASSSSLAGFTDTQYF